This TCR beta chain was sequenced in a study of early stage breast cancer tumors. Study summary: Samples were sequenced at about 10-fold average coverage.

This CDR3 has 18 residues. Germline V CDR1 and CDR2: SGHVS, FQNEAQ. V was trimmed by 1 base and J by 5 bases, leaving 23 bases between them. Profiling relied on immunoSEQ multiplex PCR, and the TCRdb table lists in-frame clones only, not all of them. This sample yields about 17,000 clones, of which 80% to 90% are seen a single time; 1.8% belongs to the top ten. The V call is TRBV7-8, the J call TRBJ2-5; maybe TRBD2 (6 bases). The source material was blood. The TCR comes from a person aged 65 to 85 with breast cancer. The CDR3 nucleotides are TGTGCCAGCAGCTTAGATGGTGTAGTGGGGGGTAGTGTGGAGACCCAGTACTTC. This codes for CASSLDGVVGGSVETQYF. Supplemented by reference TRBV7-8 and TRBJ2-5, the full variable domain reads GAGVSQSPRYKVAKRGQDVALRCDPISGHVSLFWYQQALGQGPEFLTYFQNEAQLDKSGLPSDRFFAERPEGSVSTLKIQRTQQEDSAVYLCASSLDGVVGGSVETQYFGPGTRLLVL.